The source of this TCR beta chain is a study of T cell clonotyping in hematopoietic cell transplantation. Broader study findings: Recipient TCR diversity dropped after transplant; expanded clonotypes rose from day 30 to 180.

V lost 1 base to trimming and J lost 1 base; unmatched junction nucleotides: 0. Germline CDR1 reads SGHDT; CDR2 reads YYEEEE. There are 15 residues in the CDR3. Clones were read by immunoSEQ multiplex PCR, and TCRdb kept only the in-frame ones, dropping some. The profile shows some 9,400 clones, over 60% of them singletons. This clone was found once. The antigen is undetermined. The rearrangement uses TRBV5-6 and TRBJ2-5, with 11 bases aligning to TRBD2. The specimen comprised PBMCs, sampled 180 days after allogeneic stem cell transplant. The TCR comes from a male patient in his thirties or forties who had an allogeneic stem cell transplant from a related donor, so the T cells may come from the graft donor. Some clones in this sample may be carry-over from other donors' samples. CDR3 region: CASSLTSGSQETQYF. CDR3 DNA sequence: TGTGCCAGCAGCTTGACTAGCGGGAGCCAAGAGACCCAGTACTTC.